The 20 T cell receptor beta chains presented below share a single source sample, sequenced in a study of blood T cell repertoires in COVID-19. Produced via immunoSEQ multiplex PCR; TCRdb's table is partial and in-frame only. The sample includes a few hundred thousand clones, 70% to 90% of them seen just once. Sequencing was performed on PBMCs or T cells enriched from blood (not recorded which). Receptor source: a man aged 25-40 years who had recovered from COVID-19.

The chain recombines TRBV4-2 with TRBJ1-1, with D perhaps matching TRBD1 (5 bases). The V gene's germline CDR1 is LGHNA and CDR2 YNFKEQ. This CDR3 has 14 amino acids. Trimming cost V 0 bases and J 6 bases, with 11 bases left between them. CDR3 sequence reads: CASSQEGVQAEAFF. DNA for the CDR3: TGTGCCAGCAGCCAAGAAGGGGTACAGGCTGAAGCTTTCTTT.

CDR3 in DNA: TGTGCCTGGAGTCCACGCGACAGGGTCCTTAATGAAAAACTGTTTTTT. Translated: CAWSPRDRVLNEKLFF. The chain carries TRBV30 and TRBJ1-4, with 7 bases matching TRBD1. The germline gives CDR1 GTSNPN, CDR2 SVGIG (reference sequence). The CDR3 spans 16 residues. Germline trimming cut 2 bases from V and 4 bases from J; bases unmatched to any gene: 10.

The chain joins TRBV27 to TRBJ1-1, with D perhaps TRBD1 (5 bases). This CDR3 region has 13 residues. Germline-derived CDR1 and CDR2 are MNHEY and SMNVEV (reference sequence). V lost 6 bases and J 1 base, leaving 9 bases between the germline ends. For the CDR3, the DNA is TGTGCCAGCAGATCTCAGGGGAACACTGAAGCTTTCTTT. This encodes CASRSQGNTEAFF.

This chain links TRBV7-2 with TRBJ2-5, with D possibly TRBD2 on 6 matching bases. The CDR3 runs 17 residues. Per the germline V gene, CDR1 is SGHTA and CDR2 is FQGNSA. Trimming pared 2 bases from V and 5 bases from J, leaving 21 bases between. The CDR3 nucleotides read TGTGCCAGCAGCTTAAACGGCCGGGGTCATCGGGGGGAGACCCAGTACTTC. It yields the protein CASSLNGRGHRGETQYF. Together with reference TRBV7-2 and TRBJ2-5, the CDR3 gives the full variable domain: GAGVSQSPSNKVTEKGKDVELRCDPISGHTALYWYRQSLGQGLEFLIYFQGNSAPDKSGLPSDRFSAERTGGSVSTLTIQRTQQEDSAVYLCASSLNGRGHRGETQYFGPGTRLLVL.

The chain recombines TRBV5-4 with TRBJ1-5; no definite D call. The CDR3 covers 15 residues. Trimming stripped 2 bases from V and 7 bases from J, with 16 bases between. From germline, CDR1 is SGHNT and CDR2 YYREEE (reference sequence). The CDR3 loop is CASSFDPGSGQPQHF. The CDR3 bases are TGTGCCAGCAGCTTCGATCCGGGGTCGGGACAGCCCCAGCATTTT.

Ten or more counts support this clone. V is TRBV18 and J is TRBJ1-1; D remains ambiguous. The CDR3 spans 14 residues. Germline CDR1 is KGHSH and CDR2 is LQKENI. V was pared by 6 bases and J by 2 bases, with 13 bases between. CDR3 residues: CASSEGLLNTEAFF. The CDR3 bases are TGTGCCAGCTCCGAGGGCCTTTTAAACACTGAAGCTTTCTTT.

The V and J genes are TRBV11-2 and TRBJ2-1, with TRBD1 identical over 7 bases. Germline lookup yields CDR1 SGHAT and CDR2 FQNNGV. The CDR3 spans 17 residues. V was clipped by 3 bases and J by 0 bases; unmatched bases: 8. The CDR3 is CASSFKTGSISYNEQFF. CDR3 nucleotide sequence: TGTGCCAGCAGCTTCAAGACAGGGTCAATCTCCTACAATGAGCAGTTCTTC.

The CDR3 reads CASRKDIYTGELFF. Here the CDR3 DNA reads TGTGCCAGCCGAAAGGACATCTATACCGGGGAGCTGTTTTTT. V is TRBV5-4 and J is TRBJ2-2; D is perhaps TRBD1 (5 bases). From germline, CDR1 is SGHNT and CDR2 YYREEE (reference sequence). Trimming cost V 7 bases and J 5 bases, with 15 bases left between them. The CDR3 totals 14 residues.

This clone was seen only once. The chain joins TRBV12-5 to TRBJ2-1, with TRBD2 matching over 11 bases. The CDR3 consists of 16 residues. J was trimmed by 0 bases and V by 6 bases; bases with no gene match: 4. Germline-derived CDR1 and CDR2 are LGHNT and FRNRAP. CDR3 nucleotides: TGTGCTAGTGGGTCTAGCGGGGGGAACTCCTACAATGAGCAGTTCTTC. It is translated as CASGSSGGNSYNEQFF.

As for this clone: This CDR3 is also generated by other DNA sequences in the sample. This sequence joins TRBV18 and TRBJ1-1; D is unclear. The V gene lost 3 bases and the J gene lost 1 base, with 9 bases spanning the gap. Per the germline V gene, CDR1 is KGHSH and CDR2 is LQKENI. There are 14 residues in the CDR3. CDR3 DNA sequence: TGTGCCAGCTCACCTAGCGGAGAGAACACTGAAGCTTTCTTT. The encoded protein is CASSPSGENTEAFF.

The chain couples TRBV30 to TRBJ1-5, with a possible D match to TRBD1 (6 bases). Germline loops: CDR1 GTSNPN, CDR2 SVGIG (reference sequence). Trimming took off 5 bases at V and 6 bases at J, with 20 bases between the two ends. This CDR3 comprises 15 residues. In DNA, the CDR3 is TGTGCCTGGTCCGTTAGGTCAGGGGTGCTTCAGCCCCAGCATTTT. Translated, it gives CAWSVRSGVLQPQHF.

The rearrangement links TRBV19 to TRBJ2-4, with TRBD1 identical over 9 bases. Germline CDR1 and CDR2: LNHDA and SQIVND (reference sequence). This CDR3 comprises 17 residues. V was clipped by 5 bases and J by 2 bases; unmatched bases: 10. CDR3 in DNA: TGTGCCAGTAGTTCTCGCCGGGACAGGGTCTCCAAAAACATTCAGTACTTC. Its protein is CASSSRRDRVSKNIQYF.

The chain employs TRBV5-8 and TRBJ1-2; the D is unclear. Germline V gene data show CDR1 as SGHTS and CDR2 as YDEGEE. Trimming shortened V by 4 bases and J by 3 bases, and 7 bases separated the two germline ends. CDR3 length: 12 amino acids. CDR3 protein: CASSLDYYGYTF. CDR3 nucleotides: TGTGCCAGCAGCCTAGACTACTATGGCTACACCTTC.

This sequence joins TRBV18 and TRBJ2-1, with 10 bases identical to TRBD1. Germline loops: CDR1 KGHSH, CDR2 LQKENI. J was trimmed by 7 bases and V by 2 bases; bases with no gene match: 5. The CDR3 is made up of 15 amino acids. The CDR3 nucleotides are TGTGCCAGCTCACCATTGGACAGGGGGTCTAATGAGCAGTTCTTC. It translates to CASSPLDRGSNEQFF.

The chain combines TRBV15 with TRBJ1-1; TRBD1 is a possible D gene (5 bases). Germline CDR1 reads LNHNV; CDR2 reads YYDKDF (reference sequence). Trimming pared 7 bases from V and 5 bases from J, leaving 11 bases between. The CDR3 spans 12 residues. In DNA, the CDR3 is TGTGCCACCACGGGGGTGGGGACTGAAGCTTTCTTT. It is translated as CATTGVGTEAFF.

This chain joins TRBV9 and TRBJ1-5; D is undetermined. Germline V gene data show CDR1 as SGDLS and CDR2 as YYNGEE. Trimming left V 2 bases short and J 0 bases short, with 15 bases between. The CDR3 spans 17 residues. The DNA for the CDR3 is TGTGCCAGCAGCGTTAAAAAGCGTACCCCTAGCAATCAGCCCCAGCATTTT. Amino acid sequence: CASSVKKRTPSNQPQHF.

This chain connects TRBV4-1 to TRBJ1-4, with 7 nucleotides matching TRBD1. The CDR3 has 16 residues. V was pared by 1 base and J by 7 bases, with 9 bases of the junction left unmatched. Germline CDR1 reads MGHRA; CDR2 reads YSYEKL. CDR3 amino acids: CASSQAQGGQGEKLFF. Here the CDR3 DNA reads TGCGCCAGCAGCCAAGCGCAGGGGGGCCAGGGTGAAAAACTGTTTTTT.

This chain connects TRBV2 to TRBJ1-2, with D maybe TRBD1 (6 bases). V lost 5 bases and J 8 bases, leaving 12 bases between the germline ends. Germline assignment: CDR1 SNHLY and CDR2 FYNNEI. The length of the CDR3 is 12 residues. The CDR3 region has the DNA TGTGCCAGCAGTAGAAACAGGGACGGCTACACCTTC. It is translated as CASSRNRDGYTF.

This CDR3 reads CASSTGQGGGYTF. The CDR3 nucleotides are TGTGCCAGCAGCACCGGACAGGGAGGTGGCTACACCTTC. The gene calls are TRBV5-4 and TRBJ1-2; 8 bases fit TRBD1. The germline gives CDR1 SGHNT, CDR2 YYREEE (reference sequence). The CDR3 contains 13 residues. V was pared by 4 bases and J by 7 bases, with 6 bases of the junction left unmatched.

V and J are TRBV30 and TRBJ1-2; 8 bases are shared with TRBD1. The CDR3 has 10 residues. With 7 bases clipped from V and 7 bases from J, the junction kept 2 bases outside the gene matches. CDR1 is GTSNPN, CDR2 SVGIG, per germline (reference sequence). DNA for the CDR3: TGTGCCTCGGACAGGGCTGGCTACACCTTC. Translating gives CASDRAGYTF. The variable domain in full, with the rest retrieved from reference TRBV30 and TRBJ1-2, is SQTIHQWPATLVQPVGSPLSLECTVEGTSNPNLYWYRQAAGRGLQLLFYSVGIGQISSEVPQNLSASRPQDRQFILSSKKLLLSDSGFYLCASDRAGYTFGSGTRLTVV.